The 5 T cell receptor beta chains below all came from one sample that was sequenced in a study of ipilimumab plus nivolumab after autologous stem cell transplantation. Using immunoSEQ multiplex PCR, the repertoire was profiled, and TCRdb retains in-frame clones only, with some absent. The profile shows roughly 16,000 clones, about 80% of them singletons. Sequenced here: PBMCs, sampled in a trial of ipilimumab plus nivolumab as post-transplant consolidation. These receptors were collected from a male donor with diffuse large B-cell lymphoma.

This clone was recorded only once. The V call is TRBV9, the J call TRBJ1-1, with TRBD1 as a possible D gene (6 bases). V was trimmed by 5 bases and J by 1 base, leaving 12 bases between them. This CDR3 spans 14 amino acids. Germline CDR1 is SGDLS and CDR2 is YYNGEE. Written as DNA, the CDR3 is TGTGCCAGCAGAGGGGGGGCTAGGAACACTGAAGCTTTCTTT. This translates into CASRGGARNTEAFF.

The chain uses TRBV15 and TRBJ1-1; D uncertain. Trimming took off 3 bases at V and 0 bases at J, with 5 bases between the two ends. This CDR3 is built from 13 residues. Germline CDR1 and CDR2: LNHNV and YYDKDF (reference sequence). CDR3 residues: CATSRKLNTEAFF. The CDR3 DNA follows: TGTGCCACCAGCAGGAAACTGAACACTGAAGCTTTCTTT.

Only a few counts were recorded for this clone. The chain uses TRBV7-6 and TRBJ2-5; D perhaps matches TRBD2 (5 bases). This CDR3 is 12 amino acids long. Germline CDR1 reads SGHVS; CDR2 reads FNYEAQ. Trimming removed 0 bases at V and 7 bases at J, with 6 bases between. As DNA, the CDR3 is TGTGCCAGCAGCTTAGCGGCGGGGACCCAGTACTTC. Its translation: CASSLAAGTQYF. The whole variable domain, remainder taken from reference TRBV7-6 and TRBJ2-5, is GAGVSQSPRYKVTKRGQDVALRCDPISGHVSLYWYRQALGQGPEFLTYFNYEAQQDKSGLPNDRFSAERPEGSISTLTIQRTEQRDSAMYRCASSLAAGTQYFGPGTRLLVL.

This clone is judged medium-sized. J is TRBJ2-2 and V is TRBV5-1; tentatively, D is TRBD1 (6 bases). The V gene lost 0 bases and the J gene lost 2 bases, with 14 bases spanning the gap. This CDR3 has 17 residues. Germline loops: CDR1 SGHRS, CDR2 YFSETQ. CDR3 nucleotide sequence: TGCGCCAGCAGCTTGGCCAAGACAGGAGGAAACACCGGGGAGCTGTTTTTT. It specifies CASSLAKTGGNTGELFF.

The rearrangement links TRBV25-1 to TRBJ2-2, with D hard to call. There are 14 residues in the CDR3. Per germline, CDR1 MGHDK and CDR2 SYGVNS. Trimming took off 0 bases at V and 6 bases at J, with 8 bases between the two ends. DNA of the CDR3: TGTGCCAGCAGTGAATATCGATGGGCCGGGGAGCTGTTTTTT. Translating gives CASSEYRWAGELFF.